This T cell receptor beta chain originates from a study of response to subunit inactivated influenza vaccine. Study-wide points: Seasonal influenza vaccination, on each occasion, was suggested by the authors to recruit few new T cells.

The CDR3 is 14 amino acids. Trimming stripped 0 bases from V and 6 bases from J, with 10 bases between. CDR1 is KGHSH and CDR2 is LQKENI in the germline V gene. One entry per CDR3 protein results from TCRdb running MiXCR on the RT-PCR reads. This sample has about 160,000 distinct CDR3 sequences, with 11% found just once. In its sample, this clonotype was seen a few times. Its antigen is as yet unknown. The specimen comprised non-naive T cells sorted from PBMCs, sampled about 40 days after vaccination. The receptor was isolated from a man in his fifties or sixties who received an inactivated influenza vaccine. V gene TRBV18 combines with J gene TRBJ2-3; maybe TRBD2 (5 bases). The CDR3 here is CASSPPAGRDTQYF. Written as DNA, the CDR3 is TGTGCCAGCTCACCACCTGCGGGCCGCGATACGCAGTATTTT.